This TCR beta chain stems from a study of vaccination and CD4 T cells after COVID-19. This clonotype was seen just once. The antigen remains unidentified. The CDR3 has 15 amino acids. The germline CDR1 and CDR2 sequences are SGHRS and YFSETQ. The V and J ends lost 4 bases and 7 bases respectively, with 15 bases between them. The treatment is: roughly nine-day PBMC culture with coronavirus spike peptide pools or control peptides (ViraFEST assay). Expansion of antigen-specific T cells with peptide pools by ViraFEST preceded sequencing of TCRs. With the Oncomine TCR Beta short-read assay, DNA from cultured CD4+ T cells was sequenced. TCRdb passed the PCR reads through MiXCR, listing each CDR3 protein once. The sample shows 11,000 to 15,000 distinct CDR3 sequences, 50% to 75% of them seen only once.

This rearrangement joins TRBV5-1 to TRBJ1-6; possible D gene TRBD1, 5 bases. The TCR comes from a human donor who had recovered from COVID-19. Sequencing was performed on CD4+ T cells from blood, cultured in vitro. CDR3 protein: CASSPAGGPNSPLHF. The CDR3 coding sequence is TGCGCCAGCAGCCCGGCGGGGGGACCAAATTCACCCCTCCACTTT.